This T cell receptor (beta chain) was recovered during a study of PD-1 blockade in classical Hodgkin lymphoma. Broader study findings: Complete responders possessed baseline diversity comparable to newly diagnosed patients. Compared with healthy donors, newly diagnosed patients reportedly showed lower baseline TCR diversity.

The table came from immunoSEQ multiplex PCR; TCRdb's copy has only in-frame clones and leaves some out. Among about 97,000 clones listed, over 70% were seen once. Comment on this clone: The antigen is not known.

The CDR3 runs to 16 residues. Exposure to brentuximab vedotin varied, and each patient had relapsed following autologous stem cell transplantation. This receptor was taken from a human donor with classical Hodgkin lymphoma. This chain joins TRBV21-1 and TRBJ2-4; TRBD2 is the table's D call and was not checked against the DNA. TRBV21-1 counts as a pseudogene. The sample consisted of peripheral blood mononuclear cells (PBMCs), taken at baseline. In nucleotides, the CDR3 is TGTGCCAGCAGGGCCGGGGGGGACGGAGCCAAAAACATTCAGTACTTC. Protein sequence: CASRAGGDGAKNIQYF.